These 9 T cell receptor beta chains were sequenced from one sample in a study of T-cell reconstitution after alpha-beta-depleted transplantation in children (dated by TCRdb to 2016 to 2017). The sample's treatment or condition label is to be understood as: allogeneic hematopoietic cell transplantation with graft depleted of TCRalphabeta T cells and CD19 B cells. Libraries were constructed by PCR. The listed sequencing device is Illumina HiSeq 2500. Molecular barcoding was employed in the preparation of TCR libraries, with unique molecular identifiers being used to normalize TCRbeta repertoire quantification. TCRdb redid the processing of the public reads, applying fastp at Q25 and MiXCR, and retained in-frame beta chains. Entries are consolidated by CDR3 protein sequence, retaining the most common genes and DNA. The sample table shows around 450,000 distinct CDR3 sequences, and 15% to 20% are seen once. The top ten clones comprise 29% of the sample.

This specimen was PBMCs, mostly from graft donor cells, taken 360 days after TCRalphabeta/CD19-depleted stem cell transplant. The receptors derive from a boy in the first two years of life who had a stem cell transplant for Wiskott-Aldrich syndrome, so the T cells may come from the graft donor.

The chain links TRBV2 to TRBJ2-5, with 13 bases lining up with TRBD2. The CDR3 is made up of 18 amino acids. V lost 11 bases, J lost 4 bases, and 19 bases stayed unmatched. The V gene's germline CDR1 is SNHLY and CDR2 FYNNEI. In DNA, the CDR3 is TGTGCCTTCACACCAATTGGCCCCGGACTAGCGGGAGTAGAGACCCAGTACTTC. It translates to CAFTPIGPGLAGVETQYF.

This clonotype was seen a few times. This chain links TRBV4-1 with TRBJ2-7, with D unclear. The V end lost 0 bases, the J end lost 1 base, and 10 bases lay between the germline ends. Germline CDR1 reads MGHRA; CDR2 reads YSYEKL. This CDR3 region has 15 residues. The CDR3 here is CASSQEARTSYEQYF. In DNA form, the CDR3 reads TGCGCCAGCAGCCAAGAGGCTAGAACTTCCTACGAGCAGTACTTC.

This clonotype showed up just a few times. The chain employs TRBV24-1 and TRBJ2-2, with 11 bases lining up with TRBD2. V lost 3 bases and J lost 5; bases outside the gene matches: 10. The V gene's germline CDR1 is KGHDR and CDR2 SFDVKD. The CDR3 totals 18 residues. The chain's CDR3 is CATSDPTSGIQRTGELFF. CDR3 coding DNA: TGTGCCACCAGTGATCCGACTAGCGGGATTCAAAGGACCGGGGAGCTGTTTTTT.

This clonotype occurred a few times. DNA of the CDR3: TGTGCCATCTCCGGACTAGCGGGAGGGACCTACAATGAGCAGTTCTTC. Protein product: CAISGLAGGTYNEQFF. The V gene is TRBV10-3, the J gene TRBJ2-1; 15 bases match TRBD2. CDR1 and CDR2 (germline): ENHRY, SYGVKD. V was pared by 8 bases and J by 2 bases, with 4 bases of the junction left unmatched. The CDR3 is 16 residues long.

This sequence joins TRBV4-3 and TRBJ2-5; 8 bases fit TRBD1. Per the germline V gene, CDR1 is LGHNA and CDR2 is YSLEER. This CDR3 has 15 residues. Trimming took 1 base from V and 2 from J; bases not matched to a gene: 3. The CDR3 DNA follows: TGCGCCAGCAGCCAAGTGGGACAGGCGCAAGAGACCCAGTACTTC. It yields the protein CASSQVGQAQETQYF.

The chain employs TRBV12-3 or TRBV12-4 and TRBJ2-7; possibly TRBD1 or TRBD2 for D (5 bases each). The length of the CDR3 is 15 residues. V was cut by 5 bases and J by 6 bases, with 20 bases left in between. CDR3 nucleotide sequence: TGTGCCAGCAGTCACGGGACGAACTTTCGGGGCGAGCAGTACTTC. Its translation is CASSHGTNFRGEQYF.

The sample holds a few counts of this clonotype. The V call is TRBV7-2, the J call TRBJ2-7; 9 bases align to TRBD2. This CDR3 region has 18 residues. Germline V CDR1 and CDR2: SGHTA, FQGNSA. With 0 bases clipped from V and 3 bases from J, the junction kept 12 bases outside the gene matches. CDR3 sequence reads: CASSLAWGGRALGYEQYF. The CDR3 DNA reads TGTGCCAGCAGCTTAGCGTGGGGCGGGAGGGCCCTAGGCTACGAGCAGTACTTC.

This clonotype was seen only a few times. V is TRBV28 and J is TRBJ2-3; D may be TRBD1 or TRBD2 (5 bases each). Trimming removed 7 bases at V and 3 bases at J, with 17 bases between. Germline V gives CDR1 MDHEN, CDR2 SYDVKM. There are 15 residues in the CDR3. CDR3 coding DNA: TGTGCCAGCAACACAGGCGGGCGTCCGACAGATACGCAGTATTTT. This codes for CASNTGGRPTDTQYF.

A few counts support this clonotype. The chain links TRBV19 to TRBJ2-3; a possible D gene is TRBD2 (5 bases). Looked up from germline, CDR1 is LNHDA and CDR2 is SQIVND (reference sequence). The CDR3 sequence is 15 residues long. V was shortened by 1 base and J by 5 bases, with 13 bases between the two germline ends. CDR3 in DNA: TGTGCCAGTAGTATAGGAGGGATACGCGGAGATACGCAGTATTTT. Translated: CASSIGGIRGDTQYF.